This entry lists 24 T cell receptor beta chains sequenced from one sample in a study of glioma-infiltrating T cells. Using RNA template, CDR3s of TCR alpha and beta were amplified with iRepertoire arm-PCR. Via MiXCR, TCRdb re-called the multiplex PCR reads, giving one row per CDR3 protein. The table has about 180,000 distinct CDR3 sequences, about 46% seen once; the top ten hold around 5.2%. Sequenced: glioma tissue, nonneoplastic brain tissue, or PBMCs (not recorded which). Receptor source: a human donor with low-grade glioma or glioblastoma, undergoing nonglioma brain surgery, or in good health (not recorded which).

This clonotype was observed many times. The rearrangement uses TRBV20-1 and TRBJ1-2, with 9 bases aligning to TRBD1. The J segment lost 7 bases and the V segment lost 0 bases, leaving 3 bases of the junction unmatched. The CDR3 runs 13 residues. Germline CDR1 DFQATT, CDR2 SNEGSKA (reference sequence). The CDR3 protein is CSARETGGGGYTF. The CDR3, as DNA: TGCAGTGCTAGAGAAACAGGGGGCGGTGGCTACACCTTC.

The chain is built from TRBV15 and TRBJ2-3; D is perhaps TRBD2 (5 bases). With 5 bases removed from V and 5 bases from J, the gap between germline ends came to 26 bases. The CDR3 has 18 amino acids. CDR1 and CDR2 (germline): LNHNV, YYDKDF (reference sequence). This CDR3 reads CATSGPDRSSRRKDTQYF. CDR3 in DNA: TGTGCCACCAGCGGGCCTGATCGGTCCTCGAGGAGGAAAGATACGCAGTATTTT. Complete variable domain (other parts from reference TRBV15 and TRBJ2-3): DAMVIQNPRYQVTQFGKPVTLSCSQTLNHNVMYWYQQKSSQAPKLLFHYYDKDFNNEADTPDNFQSRRPNTSFCFLDIRSPGLGDTAMYLCATSGPDRSSRRKDTQYFGPGTRLTVL.

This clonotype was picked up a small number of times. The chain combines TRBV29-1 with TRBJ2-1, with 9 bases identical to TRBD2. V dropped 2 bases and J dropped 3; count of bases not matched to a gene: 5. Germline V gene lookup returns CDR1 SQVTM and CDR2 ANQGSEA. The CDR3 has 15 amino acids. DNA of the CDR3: TGCAGCGTTGAACTTCTGACTAGCGGCTACAATGAGCAGTTCTTC. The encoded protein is CSVELLTSGYNEQFF.

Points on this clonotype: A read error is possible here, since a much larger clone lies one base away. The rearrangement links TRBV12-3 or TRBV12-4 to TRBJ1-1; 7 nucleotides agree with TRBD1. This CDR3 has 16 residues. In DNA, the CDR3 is TGTGCCAGCAGTTTAGGGGACAGTGGAAAAAACAATGAAGCTTTCTTT. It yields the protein CASSLGDSGKNNEAFF.

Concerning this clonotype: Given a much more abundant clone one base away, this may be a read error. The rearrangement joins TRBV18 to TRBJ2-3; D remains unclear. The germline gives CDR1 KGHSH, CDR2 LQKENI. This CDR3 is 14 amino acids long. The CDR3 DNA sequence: TGTGCCAGCTCACTTGGGTTTTCCACAGATACGCGGTATTTT. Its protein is CASSLGFSTDTRYF.

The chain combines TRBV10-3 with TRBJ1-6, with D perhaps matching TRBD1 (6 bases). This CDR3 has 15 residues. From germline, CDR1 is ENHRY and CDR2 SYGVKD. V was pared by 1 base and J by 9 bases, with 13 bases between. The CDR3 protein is CAISELGRGGSPLHF. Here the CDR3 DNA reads TGTGCCATCAGTGAGTTGGGCAGGGGAGGTTCACCCCTCCACTTT.

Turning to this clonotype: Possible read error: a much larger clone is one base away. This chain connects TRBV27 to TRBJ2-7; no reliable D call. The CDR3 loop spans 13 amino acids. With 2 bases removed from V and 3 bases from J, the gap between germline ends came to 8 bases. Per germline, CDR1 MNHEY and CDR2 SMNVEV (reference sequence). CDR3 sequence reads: CASSLAAIYEQYF. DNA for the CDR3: TGTGCCAGCAGTTTAGCCGCCATCTACGAGCAGTACTTC.

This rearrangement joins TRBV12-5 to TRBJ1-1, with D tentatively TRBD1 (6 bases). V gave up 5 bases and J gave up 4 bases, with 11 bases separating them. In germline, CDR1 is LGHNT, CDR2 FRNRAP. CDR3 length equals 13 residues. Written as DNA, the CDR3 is TGTGCTAGTGGTCTCCTCAGGGGCACTGAAGCTTTCTTT. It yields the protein CASGLLRGTEAFF.

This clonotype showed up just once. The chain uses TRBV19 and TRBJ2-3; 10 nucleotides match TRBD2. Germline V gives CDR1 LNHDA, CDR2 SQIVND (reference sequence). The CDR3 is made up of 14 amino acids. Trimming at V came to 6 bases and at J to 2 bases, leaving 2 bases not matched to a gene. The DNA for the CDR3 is TGTGCCAGTAGACTAGCGGGGACCACAGATACGCAGTATTTT. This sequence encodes CASRLAGTTDTQYF. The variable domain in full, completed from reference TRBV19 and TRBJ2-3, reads DGGITQSPKYLFRKEGQNVTLSCEQNLNHDAMYWYRQDPGQGLRLIYYSQIVNDFQKGDIAEGYSVSREKKESFPLTVTSAQKNPTAFYLCASRLAGTTDTQYFGPGTRLTVL.

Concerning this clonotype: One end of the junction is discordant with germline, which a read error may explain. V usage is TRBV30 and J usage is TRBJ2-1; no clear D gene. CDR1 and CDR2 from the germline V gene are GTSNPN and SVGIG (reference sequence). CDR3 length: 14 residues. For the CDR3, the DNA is TGTACCTGGAGTGTACGGGCGACCTACAATGAGCAGTTCTTC. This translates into CTWSVRATYNEQFF.

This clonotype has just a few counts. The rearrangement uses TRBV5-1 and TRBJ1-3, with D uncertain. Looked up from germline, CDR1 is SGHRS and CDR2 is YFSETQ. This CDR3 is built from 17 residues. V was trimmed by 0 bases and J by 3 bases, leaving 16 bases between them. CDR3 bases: TGCGCCAGCAGCTTGGGACCGATCGAGGTTTATGGAAACACCATATATTTT. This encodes CASSLGPIEVYGNTIYF.

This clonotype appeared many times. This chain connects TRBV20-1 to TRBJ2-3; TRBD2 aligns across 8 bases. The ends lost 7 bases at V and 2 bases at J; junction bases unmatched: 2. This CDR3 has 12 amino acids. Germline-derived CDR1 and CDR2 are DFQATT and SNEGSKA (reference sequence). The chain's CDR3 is CSGSGATDTQYF. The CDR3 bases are TGCAGTGGTAGCGGGGCCACAGATACGCAGTATTTT.

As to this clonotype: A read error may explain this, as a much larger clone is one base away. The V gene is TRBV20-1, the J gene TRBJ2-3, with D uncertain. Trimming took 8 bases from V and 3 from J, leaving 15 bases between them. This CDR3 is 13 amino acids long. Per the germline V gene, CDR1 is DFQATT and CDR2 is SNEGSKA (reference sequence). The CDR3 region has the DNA TGCAGTTTCAGTAGTCTCCCGACAGATACGCAGTATTTT. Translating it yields CSFSSLPTDTQYF.

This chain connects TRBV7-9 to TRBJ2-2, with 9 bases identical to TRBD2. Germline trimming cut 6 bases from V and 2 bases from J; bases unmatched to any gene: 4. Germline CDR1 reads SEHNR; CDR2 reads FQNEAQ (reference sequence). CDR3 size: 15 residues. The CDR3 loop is CASSGTSPNTGELFF. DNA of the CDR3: TGTGCCAGCAGTGGGACTAGCCCTAACACCGGGGAGCTGTTTTTT.

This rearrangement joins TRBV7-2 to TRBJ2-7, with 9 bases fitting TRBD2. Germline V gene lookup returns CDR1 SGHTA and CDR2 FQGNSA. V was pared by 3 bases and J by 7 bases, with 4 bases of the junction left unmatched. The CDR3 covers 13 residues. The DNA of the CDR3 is TGTGCCAGCAGCTTTCTAGCGGGACGAGAGCAGTACTTC. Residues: CASSFLAGREQYF.

The DNA for the CDR3 is TGTGCCAGAAGCATAGGGGCGGGGTCGGCTCAGCCCCAGCATTTT. Its protein is CARSIGAGSAQPQHF. The gene calls are TRBV7-8 and TRBJ1-5, with D tentatively TRBD1 (5 bases). Germline V CDR1 and CDR2: SGHVS, FQNEAQ. V was cut by 9 bases and J by 6 bases, with 21 bases left in between. CDR3 length: 15 residues.

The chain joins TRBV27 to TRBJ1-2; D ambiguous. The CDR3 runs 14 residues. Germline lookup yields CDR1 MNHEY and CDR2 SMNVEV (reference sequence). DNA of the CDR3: TGTGGCAGTAGTTTAAGCGCCAGCATCTATGGCTACACCTTC. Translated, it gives CGSSLSASIYGYTF.

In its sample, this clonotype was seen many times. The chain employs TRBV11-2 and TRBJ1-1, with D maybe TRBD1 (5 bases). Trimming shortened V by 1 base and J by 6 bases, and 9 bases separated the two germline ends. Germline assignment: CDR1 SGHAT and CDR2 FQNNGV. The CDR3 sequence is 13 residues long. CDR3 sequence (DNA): TGTGCCAGCAGCTTAGTGACAGAGTCTGAAGCTTTCTTT. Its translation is CASSLVTESEAFF.

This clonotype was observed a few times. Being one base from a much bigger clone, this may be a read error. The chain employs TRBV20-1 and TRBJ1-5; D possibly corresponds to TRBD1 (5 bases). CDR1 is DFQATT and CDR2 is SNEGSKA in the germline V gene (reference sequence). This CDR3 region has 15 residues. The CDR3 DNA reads TGCAGTGCTAGTACGGGGGAGTATAGCGATCAGCCCCAGCATTTT. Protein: CSASTGEYSDQPQHF.

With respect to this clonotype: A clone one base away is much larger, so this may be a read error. CDR3 sequence: CARSLWDPTAIYEQYF. For the CDR3, the DNA is TGTGCCAGGAGCTTATGGGATCCGACAGCCATCTACGAGCAGTACTTC. The J gene is TRBJ2-7, the V gene TRBV7-2; TRBD1 is a possible D gene (5 bases). The CDR3 covers 16 residues. Germline loops: CDR1 SGHTA, CDR2 FQGNSA.

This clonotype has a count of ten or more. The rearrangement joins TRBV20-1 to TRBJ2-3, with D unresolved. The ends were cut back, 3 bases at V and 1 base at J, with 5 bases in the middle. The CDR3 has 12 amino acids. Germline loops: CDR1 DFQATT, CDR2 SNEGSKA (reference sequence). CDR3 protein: CSASRRTDTQYF. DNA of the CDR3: TGCAGTGCTAGTAGGCGCACAGATACGCAGTATTTT.

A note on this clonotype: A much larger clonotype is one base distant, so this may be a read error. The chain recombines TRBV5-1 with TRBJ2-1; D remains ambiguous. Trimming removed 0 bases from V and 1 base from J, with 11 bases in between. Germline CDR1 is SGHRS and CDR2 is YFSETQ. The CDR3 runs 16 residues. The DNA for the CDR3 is TGCGCCAGCAGCTTGGGACGGATAGTATCCTACAATGAGCAGTTCTTC. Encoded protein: CASSLGRIVSYNEQFF.

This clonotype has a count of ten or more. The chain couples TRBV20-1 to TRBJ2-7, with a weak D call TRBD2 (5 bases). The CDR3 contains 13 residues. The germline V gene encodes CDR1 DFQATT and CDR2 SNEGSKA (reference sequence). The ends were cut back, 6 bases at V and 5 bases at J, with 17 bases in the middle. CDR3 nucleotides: TGCAGTGCCCCGGACGGACTTATACACGAGCAGTACTTC. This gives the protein CSAPDGLIHEQYF.

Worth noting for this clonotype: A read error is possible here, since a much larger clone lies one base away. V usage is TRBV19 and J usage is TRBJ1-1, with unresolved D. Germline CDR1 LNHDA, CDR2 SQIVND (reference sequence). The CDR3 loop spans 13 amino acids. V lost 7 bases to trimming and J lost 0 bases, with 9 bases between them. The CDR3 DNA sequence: TGTGCCAGTAAGGACCTCATGAACACTGAAGCTTTCTTT. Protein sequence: CASKDLMNTEAFF.